This paragraph covers one TCR beta chain sequence. The table came from immunoSEQ multiplex PCR; TCRdb's copy has only in-frame clones and leaves some out. The table includes some 380,000 clones, 81% detected once. CDR1 MNHEY and CDR2 SVGAGI come from the germline V gene. With V trimmed by 6 bases and J by 8 bases, 6 bases remained unmatched. The CDR3 runs to 13 residues. The data stem from a study of blood T cell repertoires in COVID-19. About the study: Collection of acute and convalescent COVID-19 samples took place in the United States, Italy and Spain. Sample material is recorded as cDNA or gDNA derived from T cells, B-cell-depleted T cells, or PBMCs.

Sequencing was performed on peripheral blood. The J gene is TRBJ1-2, the V gene TRBV6-5; 10 bases are a match to TRBD1. The receptor was isolated from a human donor with acute or convalescent COVID-19. The donor label of this sample is uncertain. The CDR3 here is CASRTGTGVGYTF. The DNA for the CDR3 is TGTGCCAGCAGGACCGGGACAGGGGTCGGCTACACCTTC.